This TCR beta chain was observed in a study of brain T cells in children with intractable seizures. Whole-study findings and limits: Absence of clones before surgery may stem from lower sequencing depth.

Turning to this clone: The antigen remains unidentified.

Surgery cases with the highest brain T cell transcript signatures were chosen for sequencing. Pre-surgery treatment included at least one anti-epileptic drug. This table comes from immunoSEQ multiplex PCR, and its TCRdb copy is limited to in-frame clones, with some not included. The table lists fewer than 150,000 clones, approximately 94% of them singletons. The sequence came from a boy in the first two years of life with hemimegalencephaly and intractable seizures. The sequencing used peripheral blood, collected at surgery.

The CDR3 DNA follows: TGTGCCAGCAGCTTCAGCTCTGGGGCCAACGTCCTGACTTTC. It is translated as CASSFSSGANVLTF. The chain joins TRBV7-9 to TRBJ2-6; D remains ambiguous. CDR3 length equals 14 residues. Deletions cut 3 bases from V and 0 bases from J, with 3 bases between. The V gene's germline CDR1 is SEHNR and CDR2 FQNEAQ (reference sequence).